The T cell receptor beta chain under discussion was sequenced for a study of T cell responses to AZD1222 COVID-19 vaccine. Study findings and constraints: Most donors were white British and more were female, and clonal diversity was possibly underestimated.

Only in-frame clones appear in the TCRdb table, and some are missing; sequencing was by immunoSEQ multiplex PCR. There are approximately 110,000 clones in the sample; around 94% occur only once, and 2% to 2.5% lies in the top ten. In regard to this clone: As yet, its antigen is unknown. A junction end diverges from the germline sequence, so it may reflect a read error.

CDR1 and CDR2 (germline): LGHDT, YNNKEL (reference sequence). The CDR3 is made up of 17 amino acids. The J gene is TRBJ1-3, the V gene TRBV3-1 (or the pseudogene TRBV3-2); D gene ambiguous. The source is an adult in good health. Material: peripheral blood, obtained on day 0 of AZD1222 vaccination. The CDR3: CASSEDLGSVVGNTIYF. The CDR3 DNA reads as TGTGCCAGCAGCGAAGATCTCGGCAGCGTAGTAGGAAACACCATATATTTT.